Below, 11 T cell receptor beta chains from the same sample are listed, as sequenced in a study of T cells in Graves' hyperthyroidism and ophthalmopathy. The source material, RNA transcripts, was used to amplify TCR beta CDR3 regions. First-round RT-PCR of the TCR CDR3 relied on the HTBI primer set. TCRdb processed the multiplex PCR reads anew with MiXCR; each CDR3 protein has one entry. This table has 300,000 to 450,000 distinct CDR3 sequences, more than 11% appearing once. Source material: blood. These receptor sequences come from an older woman with Graves' hyperthyroidism.

This clonotype was seen a few times. This sequence joins TRBV5-4 and TRBJ2-2, with D possibly being TRBD2 (5 bases). The CDR3 contains 15 residues. Trimming removed 4 bases at V and 8 bases at J, with 18 bases between. CDR1 is SGHNT and CDR2 is YYREEE in the germline V gene (reference sequence). This chain's CDR3 is CASSADLALKGELFF. The CDR3 bases are TGTGCCAGCAGCGCGGACTTAGCCTTAAAGGGGGAGCTGTTTTTT.

This clonotype was picked up many times. This chain connects TRBV30 to TRBJ1-3; D perhaps matches TRBD1 (5 bases). Germline V gives CDR1 GTSNPN, CDR2 SVGIG (reference sequence). With 2 bases removed from V and 2 bases from J, the gap between germline ends came to 10 bases. The CDR3 is made up of 14 amino acids. CDR3: CAWSRGGAGNTIYF. The CDR3 DNA follows: TGTGCCTGGAGTCGGGGAGGGGCTGGAAACACCATATATTTT. The full variable domain, completed using reference TRBV30 and TRBJ1-3, is SQTIHQWPATLVQPVGSPLSLECTVEGTSNPNLYWYRQAAGRGLQLLFYSVGIGQISSEVPQNLSASRPQDRQFILSSKKLLLSDSGFYLCAWSRGGAGNTIYFGEGSWLTVV.

This clonotype was seen at least ten times. V usage is TRBV20-1 and J usage is TRBJ2-7, with D perhaps TRBD1 (6 bases). The CDR3 has 13 amino acids. Germline V gene lookup returns CDR1 DFQATT and CDR2 SNEGSKA (reference sequence). Trimming left V 6 bases short and J 3 bases short, with 15 bases between. CDR3 nucleotide sequence: TGCAGTGCCAAACCAGGGGATCGCTACGAGCAGTACTTC. It translates to CSAKPGDRYEQYF.

The CDR3 sequence is CASSQPGTGAQETQYF. CDR3 nucleotides: TGTGCCAGCAGCCAACCCGGGACAGGGGCCCAAGAGACCCAGTACTTC. The chain employs TRBV3-1 and TRBJ2-5; 10 nucleotides line up with TRBD1. V was clipped by 2 bases and J by 1 base; unmatched bases: 4. Germline CDR1 and CDR2: LGHDT and YNNKEL (reference sequence). The CDR3 totals 16 residues.

There are many counts of this clonotype. V gene TRBV20-1 combines with J gene TRBJ2-2; D not certain. CDR3 length: 13 residues. Trimming removed 0 bases at V and 1 base at J, with 3 bases between. Germline CDR1 DFQATT, CDR2 SNEGSKA (reference sequence). The CDR3 nucleotides read TGCAGTGCTAGAGAGGTGAACACCGGGGAGCTGTTTTTT. This encodes CSAREVNTGELFF.

This clonotype was picked up a small number of times. The rearrangement joins TRBV6-1 to TRBJ1-1, with a weak D call TRBD1 (5 bases). Germline values: CDR1 MNHNS, CDR2 SASEGT. V lost 5 bases and J 11 bases, leaving 18 bases between the germline ends. The CDR3 has 13 residues. For the CDR3, the DNA is TGTGCCAGCAGTTTCAAGGGGACCGACCGGGCTTTCTTT. Translated, it gives CASSFKGTDRAFF.

This clonotype was seen many times. This chain links TRBV2 with TRBJ2-1, with 11 bases that match TRBD2. CDR3 length: 16 amino acids. Germline lookup yields CDR1 SNHLY and CDR2 FYNNEI. The ends lost 6 bases at V and 4 bases at J; junction bases unmatched: 8. The CDR3 nucleotides read TGTGCCAGCAGAAGACTAGCGGGGATACTATACAATGAGCAGTTCTTC. Amino acid sequence: CASRRLAGILYNEQFF.

Many counts were recorded for this clonotype. The chain carries TRBV7-6 and TRBJ2-1, with no clear D. Germline assignment: CDR1 SGHVS and CDR2 FNYEAQ. V gave up 5 bases and J gave up 8 bases, with 16 bases separating them. This CDR3 contains 14 residues. CDR3 residues: CASSPLPGVYEQFF. CDR3 DNA: TGTGCCAGCAGCCCCCTCCCTGGGGTCTATGAGCAGTTCTTC.

The genes are TRBV6-1 and TRBJ2-7; TRBD1 aligns across 9 bases. Trimming cost V 7 bases and J 3 bases; bases outside gene matches: 4. From germline, CDR1 is MNHNS and CDR2 SASEGT. The CDR3 has 13 amino acids. The CDR3 DNA sequence: TGTGCCAGCACGGGGGACAGGGACTACGAGCAGTACTTC. Its protein is CASTGDRDYEQYF.

This clonotype was picked up many times. This rearrangement joins TRBV10-2 to TRBJ2-7; TRBD1 agrees at 8 bases. Losses at the gene ends were 6 bases for V and 3 bases for J; bases not matched to a gene: 10. Germline lookup yields CDR1 WSHSY and CDR2 SAAADI. CDR3 size: 15 residues. CDR3 protein: CASRDGQGDGYEQYF. DNA for the CDR3: TGCGCCAGCAGGGACGGACAGGGAGATGGCTACGAGCAGTACTTC.

This clonotype was counted many times. The chain has TRBV2 and TRBJ1-4, with TRBD1 matching 7 bases. Trimming removed 6 bases from V and 5 bases from J; junction bases left unmatched: 9. Looked up from germline, CDR1 is SNHLY and CDR2 is FYNNEI. The CDR3 spans 15 residues. CDR3 coding DNA: TGTGCCAGCAGATATGGGGACAGAGTGAATGAAAAACTGTTTTTT. Translating it yields CASRYGDRVNEKLFF.